These 5 T cell receptor beta chains originate from one sample sequenced in a study of CD8 T cells in ankylosing spondylitis. Study-level findings and limits: Characteristic of ankylosing spondylitis blood, it appeared, was a TCR beta motif comprising about eight highly homologous variants.

For these receptors, no antigen is known. TCRdb ran MiXCR on the 5' RACE reads and lists one entry per CDR3 protein. The sample shows 100,000 to 150,000 distinct CDR3 sequences, roughly 15% of them seen only once. The source material was blood, either unsorted or a sorted T cell fraction (not recorded which). The receptors come from a male donor with ankylosing spondylitis.

The gene calls are TRBV4-2 and TRBJ2-7; 9 bases map to TRBD2. The J segment lost 5 bases and the V segment lost 3 bases, leaving 14 bases of the junction unmatched. CDR1 and CDR2 from the germline V gene are LGHNA and YNFKEQ. The CDR3 runs to 17 residues. The CDR3 nucleotides read TGTGCCAGCAGCCACCAAAGGGCAGAGCGGGAGGTGAACGAGCAGTACTTC. Translation gives CASSHQRAEREVNEQYF.

The chain uses TRBV2 and TRBJ1-1; 9 bases align to TRBD1. Germline V gives CDR1 SNHLY, CDR2 FYNNEI. CDR3 length: 17 residues. Trimming cost V 6 bases and J 5 bases; bases outside gene matches: 16. CDR3 DNA: TGTGCCAGCAGAGTAAACGGACAGGGGTTCGGTCATACTGAAGCTTTCTTT. Translated: CASRVNGQGFGHTEAFF.

The chain carries TRBV4-3 and TRBJ2-7; 10 nucleotides match TRBD2. The V gene's germline CDR1 is LGHNA and CDR2 YSLEER. After removal of 0 bases from V and 5 bases from J, the junction contained 7 bases not matched to a gene. The CDR3 has 16 residues. CDR3 protein: CASSQESSGSLNEQYF. In DNA form, the CDR3 reads TGCGCCAGCAGCCAAGAGTCTAGCGGGAGTCTGAACGAGCAGTACTTC.

The genes are TRBV28 and TRBJ2-7; perhaps D is TRBD1 or TRBD2 (5 bases each). Trimming stripped 5 bases from V and 6 bases from J, with 17 bases between. The CDR3 totals 14 residues. The V gene's germline CDR1 is MDHEN and CDR2 SYDVKM. Here the CDR3 DNA reads TGTGCCAGCAGTATGCCGGGACCCCACGGCGAGCAGTACTTC. It translates to CASSMPGPHGEQYF.

In its sample, this clonotype was seen a few times. J is TRBJ2-7 and V is TRBV11-2, with 14 bases that match TRBD2. V shed 3 bases and J 0 bases; nucleotides not matched to a gene: 7. Per germline, CDR1 SGHAT and CDR2 FQNNGV. The CDR3 has 18 amino acids. CDR3 sequence (DNA): TGTGCCAGCAGCTTTGGACTAGCGGGAGGAGCCCTCTCCTACGAGCAGTACTTC. Translated: CASSFGLAGGALSYEQYF.